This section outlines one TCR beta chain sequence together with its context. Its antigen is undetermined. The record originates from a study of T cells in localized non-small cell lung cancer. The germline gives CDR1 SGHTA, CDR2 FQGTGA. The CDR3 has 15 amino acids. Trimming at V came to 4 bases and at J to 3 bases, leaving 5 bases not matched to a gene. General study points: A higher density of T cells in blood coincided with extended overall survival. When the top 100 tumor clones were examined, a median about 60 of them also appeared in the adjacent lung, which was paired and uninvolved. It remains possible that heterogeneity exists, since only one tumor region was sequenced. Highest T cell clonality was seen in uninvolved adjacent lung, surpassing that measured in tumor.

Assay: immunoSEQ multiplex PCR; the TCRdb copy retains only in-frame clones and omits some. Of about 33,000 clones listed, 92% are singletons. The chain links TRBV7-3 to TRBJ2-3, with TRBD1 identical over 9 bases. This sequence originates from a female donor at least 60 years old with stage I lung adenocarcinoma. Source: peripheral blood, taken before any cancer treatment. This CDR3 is CASSSTGQGTDTQYF. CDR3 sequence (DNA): TGTGCCAGCAGCTCAACCGGACAGGGGACAGATACGCAGTATTTT.